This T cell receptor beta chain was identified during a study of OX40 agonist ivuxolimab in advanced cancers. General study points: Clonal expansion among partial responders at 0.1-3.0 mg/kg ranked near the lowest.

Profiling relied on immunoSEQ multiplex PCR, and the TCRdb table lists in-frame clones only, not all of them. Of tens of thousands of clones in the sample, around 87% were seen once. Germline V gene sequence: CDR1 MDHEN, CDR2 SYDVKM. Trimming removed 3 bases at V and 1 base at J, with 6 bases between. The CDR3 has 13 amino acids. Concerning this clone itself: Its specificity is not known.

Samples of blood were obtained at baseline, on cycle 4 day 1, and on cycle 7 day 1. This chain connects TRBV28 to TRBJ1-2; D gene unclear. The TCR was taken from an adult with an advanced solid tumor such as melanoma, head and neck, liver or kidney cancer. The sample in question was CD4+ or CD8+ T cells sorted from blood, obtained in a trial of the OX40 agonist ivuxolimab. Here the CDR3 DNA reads TGTGCCAGCAGTTTTGGGATTAACTATGGCTACACCTTC. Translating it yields CASSFGINYGYTF.